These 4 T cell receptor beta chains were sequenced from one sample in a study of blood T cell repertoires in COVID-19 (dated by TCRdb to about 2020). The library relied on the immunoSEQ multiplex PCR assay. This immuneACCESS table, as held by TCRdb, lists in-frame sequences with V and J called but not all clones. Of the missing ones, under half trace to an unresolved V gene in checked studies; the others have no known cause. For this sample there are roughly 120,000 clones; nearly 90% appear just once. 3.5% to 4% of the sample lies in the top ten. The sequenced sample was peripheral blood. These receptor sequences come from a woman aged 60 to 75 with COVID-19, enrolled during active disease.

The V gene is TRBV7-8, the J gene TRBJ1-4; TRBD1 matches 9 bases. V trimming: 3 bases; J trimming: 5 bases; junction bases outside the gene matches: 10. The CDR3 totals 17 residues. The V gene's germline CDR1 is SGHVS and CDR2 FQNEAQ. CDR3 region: CASSLRGDRVGNEKLFF. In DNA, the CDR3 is TGTGCCAGCAGCTTGAGAGGGGACAGGGTGGGCAATGAAAAACTGTTTTTT.

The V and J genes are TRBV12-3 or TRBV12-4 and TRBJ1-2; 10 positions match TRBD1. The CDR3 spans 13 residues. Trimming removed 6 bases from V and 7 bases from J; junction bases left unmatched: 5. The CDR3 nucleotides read TGTGCCAGCAGCCCCGACAGGGGGCTTGGCTACACCTTC. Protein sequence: CASSPDRGLGYTF.

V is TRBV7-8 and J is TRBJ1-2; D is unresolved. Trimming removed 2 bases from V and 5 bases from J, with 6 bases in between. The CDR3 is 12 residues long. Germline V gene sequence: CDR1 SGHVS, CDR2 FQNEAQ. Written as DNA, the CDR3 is TGTGCCAGCAGCTTACAGGAATATGGCTACACCTTC. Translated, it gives CASSLQEYGYTF.

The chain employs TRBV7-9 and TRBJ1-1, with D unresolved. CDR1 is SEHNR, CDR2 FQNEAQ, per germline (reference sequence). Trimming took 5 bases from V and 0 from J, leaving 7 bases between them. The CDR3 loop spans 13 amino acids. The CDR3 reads CASSELMNTEAFF. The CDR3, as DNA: TGTGCCAGCAGCGAGTTAATGAACACTGAAGCTTTCTTT.